The 27 T cell receptor beta chains reported below all come from one sample, sequenced in a study of blood T cell repertoires in COVID-19. Measured with immunoSEQ multiplex PCR; TCRdb has only the in-frame clones, and not every one. Here the sample spans roughly 360,000 clones, under 85% being singletons. Sequencing was carried out using PBMCs or T cells enriched from blood (not recorded which). All receptors come from a woman aged 50 to 60 who had recovered from COVID-19.

This clone was recorded once. This sequence joins TRBV18 and TRBJ1-2; 9 bases align to TRBD1. V lost 3 bases to trimming and J lost 1 base; unmatched junction nucleotides: 3. Looked up from germline, CDR1 is KGHSH and CDR2 is LQKENI. This CDR3 has 15 residues. Written as DNA, the CDR3 is TGTGCCAGCTCACCTCGACAGGGGGATAACTATGGCTACACCTTC. It encodes CASSPRQGDNYGYTF.

The V gene is TRBV2, the J gene TRBJ1-1, with D unresolved. V was trimmed by 4 bases and J by 2 bases, leaving 17 bases between them. This CDR3 comprises 16 residues. The V gene's germline CDR1 is SNHLY and CDR2 FYNNEI. CDR3 nucleotide sequence: TGTGCCAGCAGTGCCCGCCCGACGGGGAGAAACACTGAAGCTTTCTTT. It translates to CASSARPTGRNTEAFF.

This rearrangement joins TRBV7-8 to TRBJ2-3; 11 bases match TRBD2. V lost 5 bases and J lost 2; bases outside the gene matches: 9. CDR3 length: 17 residues. Germline CDR1 SGHVS, CDR2 FQNEAQ. CDR3 region: CASSTPSSGGFTDTQYF. The CDR3 DNA follows: TGTGCCAGCAGCACACCCTCTAGCGGGGGGTTCACAGATACGCAGTATTTT.

CDR3 nucleotides: TGTGCCAGCAGCTTACTAGCGGGATTGGGCACAGATACGCAGTATTTT. It translates to CASSLLAGLGTDTQYF. This chain connects TRBV7-9 to TRBJ2-3, with 9 bases that match TRBD2. J gave up 1 base and V 2 bases, and 4 bases lay outside the gene matches. This CDR3 spans 16 amino acids. The germline gives CDR1 SEHNR, CDR2 FQNEAQ (reference sequence).

The V gene is TRBV19, the J gene TRBJ1-4; D remains unclear. V gave up 9 bases and J gave up 8 bases, with 13 bases separating them. Germline CDR1 LNHDA, CDR2 SQIVND (reference sequence). This CDR3 has 12 amino acids. CDR3 bases: TGTGCCAGCAAGGGCGGGAGGGAAAAACTGTTTTTT. As protein: CASKGGREKLFF.

This clone was seen ten or more times. The chain combines TRBV11-1 with TRBJ2-1; D is ambiguous. Germline V gene sequence: CDR1 SGHAT, CDR2 FQDESV (reference sequence). V gave up 8 bases and J gave up 7 bases, with 18 bases separating them. There are 14 residues in the CDR3. This CDR3 is CASASRIVENEQFF. The DNA for the CDR3 is TGTGCCAGCGCCTCGCGGATCGTAGAGAATGAGCAGTTCTTC.

This clone was observed a few times. The chain recombines TRBV28 with TRBJ2-5, with D uncertain. Trimming pared 6 bases from V and 4 bases from J, leaving 12 bases between. CDR3 length equals 13 residues. Looked up from germline, CDR1 is MDHEN and CDR2 is SYDVKM. The DNA for the CDR3 is TGTGCCAGCAGCCGAGGTTTGACAGAGACCCAGTACTTC. Protein sequence: CASSRGLTETQYF.

In DNA, the CDR3 is TGTGCCAGCAGCCAAGTGGACGACAGCGGCTACACCTTC. It translates to CASSQVDDSGYTF. The J gene is TRBJ1-2, the V gene TRBV3-1 (or the pseudogene TRBV3-2), with D perhaps matching TRBD1 (5 bases). The germline V gene has CDR1 LGHDT and CDR2 YNNKEL (reference sequence). V was pared by 1 base and J by 8 bases, with 11 bases between. CDR3 length equals 13 residues.

The chain couples TRBV7-2 to TRBJ2-7, with D possibly TRBD2 on 5 matching bases. This CDR3 contains 15 residues. Germline V gene sequence: CDR1 SGHTA, CDR2 FQGNSA. V lost 1 base and J lost 0, with 10 bases in between. CDR3 sequence (DNA): TGTGCCAGCAGCTTAGGGTCGGGGAGCTCCTACGAGCAGTACTTC. Amino acid sequence: CASSLGSGSSYEQYF.

The chain employs TRBV19 and TRBJ2-3, with TRBD2 matching 8 bases. J lost 2 bases, V lost 9 bases, and 16 bases had no gene match. The CDR3 has 17 amino acids. The germline gives CDR1 LNHDA, CDR2 SQIVND (reference sequence). CDR3 nucleotides: TGTGCCAGAGATAGCGGGGACGCGGAAAATTACACAGATACGCAGTATTTT. This translates into CARDSGDAENYTDTQYF.

The V and J genes are TRBV10-1 and TRBJ2-5; 8 bases fit TRBD2. Germline V gene data show CDR1 as WNHNN and CDR2 as SYGVQD (reference sequence). The CDR3 sequence is 15 residues long. Trimming took 4 bases from V and 1 from J; bases not matched to a gene: 5. Here the CDR3 reads CASSAGGRGQETQYF. CDR3 nucleotide sequence: TGCGCCAGCAGTGCGGGGGGGAGGGGCCAAGAGACCCAGTACTTC.

The J gene is TRBJ1-5, the V gene TRBV6-5; tentative D call: TRBD1 (6 bases). Per the germline V gene, CDR1 is MNHEY and CDR2 is SVGAGI. V lost 8 bases and J lost 3, with 14 bases in between. CDR3 size: 14 residues. The CDR3 loop reads CASSRGADNQPQHF. Here the CDR3 DNA reads TGTGCCAGCTCACGGGGGGCTGACAATCAGCCCCAGCATTTT.

This chain joins TRBV19 and TRBJ1-4, with a weak D call TRBD1 (6 bases). The CDR3 covers 15 residues. CDR1 LNHDA and CDR2 SQIVND come from the germline V gene (reference sequence). V dropped 2 bases and J dropped 4 bases, with 11 bases sitting between them. In DNA form, the CDR3 reads TGTGCCAGTAGTATATCCAGGGGACATAATGAAAAACTGTTTTTT. This codes for CASSISRGHNEKLFF.

This chain connects TRBV7-9 to TRBJ1-4; 8 nucleotides agree with TRBD1. J gave up 4 bases and V 4 bases, and 8 bases lay outside the gene matches. Per germline, CDR1 SEHNR and CDR2 FQNEAQ (reference sequence). The CDR3 consists of 16 residues. The CDR3 loop is CASSSARGLVNEKLFF. Here the CDR3 DNA reads TGTGCCAGCAGCTCCGCCAGGGGGCTTGTTAATGAAAAACTGTTTTTT. Complete variable domain (other parts from reference TRBV7-9 and TRBJ1-4): DTGVSQNPRHKITKRGQNVTFRCDPISEHNRLYWYRQTLGQGPEFLTYFQNEAQLEKSRLLSDRFSAERPKGSFSTLEIQRTEQGDSAMYLCASSSARGLVNEKLFFGSGTQLSVL.

This chain links TRBV4-2 with TRBJ2-2; D is unclear. Germline CDR1 and CDR2: LGHNA and YNFKEQ. This CDR3 contains 14 residues. V lost 0 bases and J lost 6, with 8 bases in between. The CDR3 reads CASSQDSPSGELFF. The CDR3 DNA follows: TGTGCCAGCAGCCAAGATAGTCCTTCCGGGGAGCTGTTTTTT.

This clone showed up many times. The chain carries TRBV27 and TRBJ2-7; tentative D call: TRBD1 (5 bases). The CDR3 is 14 amino acids. Germline-derived CDR1 and CDR2 are MNHEY and SMNVEV (reference sequence). Between the trimmed V and J ends, which lost 4 bases and 2 bases, there was a span of 12 bases. For the CDR3, the DNA is TGTGCCAGCAGTTCCGTAGGGGCCACCTACGAGCAGTACTTC. Protein: CASSSVGATYEQYF.

The chain recombines TRBV11-1 with TRBJ2-5, with D perhaps TRBD1 (6 bases). Germline CDR1 is SGHAT and CDR2 is FQDESV (reference sequence). V lost 1 base and J lost 5, with 8 bases in between. This CDR3 spans 13 amino acids. CDR3 DNA: TGTGCCAGCAGCTTAGGAACAGGGGAGACCCAGTACTTC. Amino acids: CASSLGTGETQYF. The whole variable domain, remainder taken from reference TRBV11-1 and TRBJ2-5, is EAEVAQSPRYKITEKSQAVAFWCDPISGHATLYWYRQILGQGPELLVQFQDESVVDDSQLPKDRFSAERLKGVDSTLKIQPAELGDSAMYLCASSLGTGETQYFGPGTRLLVL.

The rearrangement joins TRBV28 to TRBJ1-2; a possible D gene is TRBD1 (5 bases). The CDR3 extends over 15 amino acids. Germline CDR1 and CDR2: MDHEN and SYDVKM. Deletions cut 2 bases from V and 2 bases from J, with 12 bases between. The chain's CDR3 is CASSLAGGGNYGYTF. CDR3 DNA sequence: TGTGCCAGCAGTTTAGCCGGGGGGGGAAACTATGGCTACACCTTC.

The chain recombines TRBV10-2 with TRBJ2-3; tentative D call: TRBD2 (6 bases). This CDR3 is 17 amino acids long. Per germline, CDR1 WSHSY and CDR2 SAAADI. V was shortened by 5 bases and J by 2 bases, with 20 bases between the two germline ends. CDR3: CASSFNPRDSLTDTQYF. Here the CDR3 DNA reads TGCGCCAGCAGTTTTAACCCCCGGGACTCACTCACAGATACGCAGTATTTT.

V and J are TRBV7-9 and TRBJ2-7; D not resolved. This CDR3 is built from 12 residues. Trimming took 1 base from V and 7 from J, leaving 8 bases between them. Germline V gives CDR1 SEHNR, CDR2 FQNEAQ (reference sequence). CDR3 amino acids: CASSLELREQYF. CDR3 sequence (DNA): TGTGCCAGCAGCTTAGAGCTGAGGGAGCAGTACTTC.

V and J are TRBV6-4 and TRBJ2-7, with 11 bases lining up with TRBD2. This CDR3 is 17 amino acids long. The V and J ends lost 6 bases and 3 bases, in that order; junction bases with no gene match: 13. Germline CDR1 MRHNA, CDR2 SNTAGT. The CDR3 here is CASSYGVSGRAFYEQYF. The CDR3 coding sequence is TGTGCCAGCAGCTACGGGGTTAGCGGGAGGGCCTTCTACGAGCAGTACTTC.

The chain recombines TRBV11-2 with TRBJ2-7; 8 bases line up with TRBD2. Germline V CDR1 and CDR2: SGHAT, FQNNGV. Trimming cost V 5 bases and J 0 bases; bases outside gene matches: 9. This CDR3 is built from 16 residues. The CDR3 spells CASSPMTSASSYEQYF. CDR3 nucleotide sequence: TGTGCCAGCAGCCCCATGACTAGCGCGAGCTCCTACGAGCAGTACTTC.

V usage is TRBV2 and J usage is TRBJ2-2; 7 bases align to TRBD1. The germline V gene has CDR1 SNHLY and CDR2 FYNNEI. J was trimmed by 0 bases and V by 9 bases; bases with no gene match: 4. CDR3 length: 14 residues. CDR3 nucleotides: TGTGCCAGTCGGACAGGCACGAACACCGGGGAGCTGTTTTTT. Its protein is CASRTGTNTGELFF.

The V and J genes are TRBV7-2 and TRBJ1-3; tentatively, D is TRBD1 (5 bases). Germline CDR1 reads SGHTA; CDR2 reads FQGNSA. The ends were cut back, 7 bases at V and 2 bases at J, with 15 bases in the middle. This CDR3 has 15 residues. Here the CDR3 reads CASILSQGTGNTIYF. The CDR3 nucleotides are TGTGCCAGCATCCTGTCCCAGGGTACTGGAAACACCATATATTTT.

V and J are TRBV6-2 or TRBV6-3 and TRBJ1-1, with 8 bases lining up with TRBD1. The CDR3 length is 13 residues. The V segment lost 5 bases and the J segment 6 bases; nucleotides outside the gene matches: 5. Germline CDR1 and CDR2: MNHEY and SVGEGT. Here the CDR3 reads CASSDRGGAEAFF. The CDR3 coding sequence is TGTGCCAGCAGTGACAGGGGAGGGGCTGAAGCTTTCTTT.

The chain recombines TRBV7-2 with TRBJ1-1, with TRBD1 identical over 9 bases. Germline V CDR1 and CDR2: SGHTA, FQGNSA. J was trimmed by 11 bases and V by 4 bases; bases with no gene match: 14. This CDR3 region has 15 residues. This chain's CDR3 is CASSYQQGAGSYAFF. In DNA form, the CDR3 reads TGTGCCAGCAGCTACCAACAGGGGGCGGGTAGTTATGCTTTCTTT.

The chain recombines TRBV20-1 with TRBJ1-2; 7 bases match TRBD1. This CDR3 region has 14 residues. From germline, CDR1 is DFQATT and CDR2 SNEGSKA (reference sequence). The V segment lost 3 bases and the J segment 6 bases; nucleotides outside the gene matches: 10. The CDR3 loop is CSASIRQGSDGYTF. Here the CDR3 DNA reads TGCAGTGCTAGTATCCGACAGGGTTCAGATGGCTACACCTTC.